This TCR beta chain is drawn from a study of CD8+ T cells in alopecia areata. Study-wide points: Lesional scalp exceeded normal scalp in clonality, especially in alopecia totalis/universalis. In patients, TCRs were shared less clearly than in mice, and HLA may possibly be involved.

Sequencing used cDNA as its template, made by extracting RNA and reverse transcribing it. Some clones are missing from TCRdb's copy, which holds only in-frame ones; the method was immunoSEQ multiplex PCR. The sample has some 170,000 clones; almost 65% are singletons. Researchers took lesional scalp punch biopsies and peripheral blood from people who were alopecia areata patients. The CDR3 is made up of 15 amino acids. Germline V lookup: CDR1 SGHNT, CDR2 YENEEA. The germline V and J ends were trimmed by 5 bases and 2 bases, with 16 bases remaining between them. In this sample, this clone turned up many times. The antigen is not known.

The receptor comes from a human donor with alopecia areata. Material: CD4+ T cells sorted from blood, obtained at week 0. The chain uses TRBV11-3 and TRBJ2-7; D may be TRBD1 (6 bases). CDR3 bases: TGTGCCAGCAGCCACCCCACAGGGCGTACCTACGAGCAGTACTTC. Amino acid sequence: CASSHPTGRTYEQYF. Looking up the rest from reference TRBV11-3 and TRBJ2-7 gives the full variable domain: EAGVVQSPRYKIIEKKQPVAFWCNPISGHNTLYWYLQNLGQGPELLIRYENEEAVDDSQLPKDRFSAERLKGVDSTLKIQPAELGDSAVYLCASSHPTGRTYEQYFGPGTRLTVT.